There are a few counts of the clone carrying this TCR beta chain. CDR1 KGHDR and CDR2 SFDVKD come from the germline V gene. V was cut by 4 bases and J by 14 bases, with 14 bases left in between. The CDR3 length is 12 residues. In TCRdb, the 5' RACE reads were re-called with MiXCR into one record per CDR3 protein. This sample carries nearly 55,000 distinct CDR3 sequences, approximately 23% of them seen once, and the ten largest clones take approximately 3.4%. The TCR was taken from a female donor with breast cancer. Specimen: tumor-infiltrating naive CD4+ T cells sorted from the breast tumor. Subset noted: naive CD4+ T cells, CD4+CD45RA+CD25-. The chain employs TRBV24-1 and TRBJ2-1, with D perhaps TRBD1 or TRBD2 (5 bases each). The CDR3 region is CATSEKTGTEFF. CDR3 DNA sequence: TGTGCCACCAGTGAGAAAACCGGGACGGAGTTCTTC.